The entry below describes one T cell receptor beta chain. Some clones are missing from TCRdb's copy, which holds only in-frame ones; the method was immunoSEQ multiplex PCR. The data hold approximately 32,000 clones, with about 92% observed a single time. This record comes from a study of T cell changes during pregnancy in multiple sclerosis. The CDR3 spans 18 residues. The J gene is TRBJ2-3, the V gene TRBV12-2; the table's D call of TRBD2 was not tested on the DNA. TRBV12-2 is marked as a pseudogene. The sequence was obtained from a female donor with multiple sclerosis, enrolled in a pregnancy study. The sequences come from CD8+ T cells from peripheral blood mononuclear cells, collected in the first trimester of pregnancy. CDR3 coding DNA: TGTGCAAGTCGCTTAGGATTACTAGAGGTCCTTGACACAGATACGCAGTATTTT. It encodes CASRLGLLEVLDTDTQYF.